This T cell receptor (beta chain) stems from a study of cytomegalovirus exposure and HLA in healthy donors. The CDR3 loop spans 15 amino acids. Losses at the gene ends were 3 bases for V and 1 base for J; bases not matched to a gene: 4. Per germline, CDR1 LNHNV and CDR2 YYDKDF (reference sequence). This clone was seen just once. Its antigen is not identified. The PCR made use of 60 Vbeta and 13 Jbeta primers. Using immunoSEQ multiplex PCR, the repertoire was profiled, and TCRdb retains in-frame clones only, with some absent. This table holds approximately 180,000 clones, about 69% found once. Notes on the study in general: Data from an earlier analysis indicated that most TCR beta V segments were productive either about 90% or about 30% of the time. When analyzed later, a missense DCLRE1C variant was found to be linked to TCR beta V- and J-gene trimming. CMV serostatus stood as the only immune exposure information on hand. Later, an analysis showed that TCR beta chains associated with HLA were more clonally expanded than others that were equally common.

Sequencing input: PBMCs. This TCR was recovered from a male donor in good health and CMV-seronegative. V is TRBV15 and J is TRBJ1-1, with 8 bases aligning to TRBD1. The CDR3 loop reads CATSRTGDRNTEAFF. The DNA of the CDR3 is TGTGCCACCAGCAGGACAGGGGATCGGAACACTGAAGCTTTCTTT.